The rows below give T cell receptor beta chains drawn from one sample of a study of shared clonotypes between healthy human individuals. Assay: immunoSEQ multiplex PCR; the TCRdb copy retains only in-frame clones and omits some. This sample carries 190,000 or so clones, about 66% of them seen once, and the ten largest clones take 10%. The sample taken for sequencing was memory CD4+ T cells sorted from blood. These receptors originate from a man younger than 45 in good health. Both conserved end residues are part of each CDR3. The D gene is left open where the match is weak. Expanded clones are given a class, and other clones once, few, many or no size at all.

TRBV14	.	TRBJ2-1	TRBD2	TGTGCCAGCAGCCCGGGACTAGCGCACAATGAGCAGTTCTTC	CASSPGLAHNEQFF
TRBV10-3	.	TRBJ2-1	.	TGTGCCATCAGTGAGGCTCTAGCGAGTCCTCCGAATGAGCAGTTCTTC	CAISEALASPPNEQFF
TRBV29-1	.	TRBJ2-1	TRBD2	TGCAGCGTTGTGAGGGAATCGGACTGGAGCGGGAGCAATGAGCAGTTCTTC	CSVVRESDWSGSNEQFF
TRBV11-2	.	TRBJ2-3	.	TGTGCCAGCAGCTCAAGAGACGGAGATACGCAGTATTTT	CASSSRDGDTQYF
TRBV4-1	.	TRBJ2-6	.	TGCGCCAGCAGCCAAGAACTCGGGTCCCGGGCCAACGTCCTGACTTTC	CASSQELGSRANVLTF
TRBV29-1	.	TRBJ2-7	.	TGCAGCGTTGAATTGATGGGTCAGGAAACCTACGAGCAGTACTTC	CSVELMGQETYEQYF
TRBV10-3	.	TRBJ1-3	.	TGTGCCATCAGCCCTAACGGTAGACAAAGCTCTGGAAACACCATATATTTT	CAISPNGRQSSGNTIYF
TRBV15	.	TRBJ2-7	.	TGTGCCACCAGCAACTCCCCAGGCCCCTCACCCCACTACGAGCAGTACTTC	CATSNSPGPSPHYEQYF
TRBV18	.	TRBJ1-1	.	TGTGCCAGCTCACCCTCAAAACAGGGTCCCACTGAAGCTTTCTTT	CASSPSKQGPTEAFF
TRBV11-2	.	TRBJ2-7	.	TGTGCCAGCAGCGGCCGGCGACTAGGTGATCCTGGTTGGGAGCAGTACTTC	CASSGRRLGDPGWEQYF
TRBV7-2	.	TRBJ2-1	.	TGTGCCAGTAAACCATACTCCTACAATGAGCAGTTCTTC	CASKPYSYNEQFF
TRBV6-1	many	TRBJ1-1	.	TGTGCCAGCAGTGGCCGGGACGGACTCACTGAAGCTTTCTTT	CASSGRDGLTEAFF
TRBV5-1	.	TRBJ2-3	.	TGCGCCAGCAGTTCGGGGAAACTCACAGATACGCAGTATTTT	CASSSGKLTDTQYF
TRBV6-5	.	TRBJ2-7	TRBD1	TGTGCCAGCAGTTTCGGACAGGCTTTCTCCTACGAGCAGTACTTC	CASSFGQAFSYEQYF
TRBV29-1	.	TRBJ2-3	TRBD2	TGCAGCGTTGAAGGACTAGCGGGAGTAGCAGATACGCAGTATTTT	CSVEGLAGVADTQYF
TRBV5-4	.	TRBJ2-7	TRBD2	TGTGCCAGCAGCTTCTCCCGCGGGAGCTCCTACGAGCAGTACTTC	CASSFSRGSSYEQYF
TRBV5-5	.	TRBJ1-2	.	TGTGCCAGCAGCTCCAGTGGGATTGGTGGCTACACCTTC	CASSSSGIGGYTF
TRBV29-1	many	TRBJ1-2	.	TGCAGCGTTCGTGACAGTTCTAACTATGGCTACACCTTC	CSVRDSSNYGYTF
TRBV29-1	.	TRBJ2-1	.	TGCAGCGTTGTGGTTTTCAGGGGCTCAGGCGGGCAGTTCTTC	CSVVVFRGSGGQFF